The next 5 T cell receptor beta chains were all read from a single sample in a study of T cell repertoires in cytomegalovirus infection. TCRdb reprocessed the reads with MiXCR, giving one entry per CDR3 protein. The table lists 270,000 or so distinct CDR3 sequences, 15% to 20% of them singletons. The specimen sequenced was CD8+ T cells from PBMCs. These receptors were taken from a human donor in good health (CMV status not recorded). Some clones in this sample may be carry-over from other donors' samples.

V is TRBV27 and J is TRBJ2-1; D is unresolved. The ends were cut back, 3 bases at V and 9 bases at J, with 15 bases in the middle. Per the germline V gene, CDR1 is MNHEY and CDR2 is SMNVEV (reference sequence). The CDR3 runs 14 residues. For the CDR3, the DNA is TGTGCCAGCAGTTTTACGTCAGGAGCCGGTGAGCAGTTCTTC. Translating it yields CASSFTSGAGEQFF.

This clonotype occurred a few times. The CDR3 here is CASSPIRETQYF. CDR3 coding DNA: TGTGCCAGCAGCCCGATAAGGGAGACCCAGTACTTC. The gene calls are TRBV7-9 and TRBJ2-5; D uncertain. The CDR3 totals 12 residues. The germline V gene encodes CDR1 SEHNR and CDR2 FQNEAQ (reference sequence). The V end lost 5 bases, the J end lost 5 bases, and 9 bases lay between the germline ends.

This clonotype was counted ten times or more. The chain recombines TRBV7-2 with TRBJ2-7; 8 nucleotides match TRBD1. Trimming at V came to 6 bases and at J to 6 bases, leaving 7 bases not matched to a gene. Germline loops: CDR1 SGHTA, CDR2 FQGNSA. There are 13 residues in the CDR3. The CDR3 protein is CASRRDRLFEQYF. The CDR3 DNA sequence: TGTGCCAGCAGACGGGACAGGCTTTTCGAGCAGTACTTC. Drawing the rest from reference TRBV7-2 and TRBJ2-7, the complete variable domain is GAGVSQSPSNKVTEKGKDVELRCDPISGHTALYWYRQSLGQGLEFLIYFQGNSAPDKSGLPSDRFSAERTGGSVSTLTIQRTQQEDSAVYLCASRRDRLFEQYFGPGTRLTVT.

This chain uses TRBV20-1 with TRBJ2-7, with 7 bases aligning to TRBD2. The CDR3 has 16 amino acids. Losses at the gene ends were 3 bases for V and 1 base for J; bases not matched to a gene: 12. From germline, CDR1 is DFQATT and CDR2 SNEGSKA (reference sequence). The chain's CDR3 is CSASSRGGRGSYEQYF. The CDR3 DNA sequence: TGCAGTGCTAGCTCTAGGGGCGGGAGAGGTTCCTACGAGCAGTACTTC.

The table lists this clonotype with a few counts. V usage is TRBV4-1 and J usage is TRBJ2-2, with unresolved D. Germline V lookup: CDR1 MGHRA, CDR2 YSYEKL. The CDR3 runs 14 residues. V gave up 0 bases and J gave up 4 bases, with 6 bases separating them. The CDR3: CASSQDWFTGELFF. Written as DNA, the CDR3 is TGCGCCAGCAGCCAAGATTGGTTCACCGGGGAGCTGTTTTTT.